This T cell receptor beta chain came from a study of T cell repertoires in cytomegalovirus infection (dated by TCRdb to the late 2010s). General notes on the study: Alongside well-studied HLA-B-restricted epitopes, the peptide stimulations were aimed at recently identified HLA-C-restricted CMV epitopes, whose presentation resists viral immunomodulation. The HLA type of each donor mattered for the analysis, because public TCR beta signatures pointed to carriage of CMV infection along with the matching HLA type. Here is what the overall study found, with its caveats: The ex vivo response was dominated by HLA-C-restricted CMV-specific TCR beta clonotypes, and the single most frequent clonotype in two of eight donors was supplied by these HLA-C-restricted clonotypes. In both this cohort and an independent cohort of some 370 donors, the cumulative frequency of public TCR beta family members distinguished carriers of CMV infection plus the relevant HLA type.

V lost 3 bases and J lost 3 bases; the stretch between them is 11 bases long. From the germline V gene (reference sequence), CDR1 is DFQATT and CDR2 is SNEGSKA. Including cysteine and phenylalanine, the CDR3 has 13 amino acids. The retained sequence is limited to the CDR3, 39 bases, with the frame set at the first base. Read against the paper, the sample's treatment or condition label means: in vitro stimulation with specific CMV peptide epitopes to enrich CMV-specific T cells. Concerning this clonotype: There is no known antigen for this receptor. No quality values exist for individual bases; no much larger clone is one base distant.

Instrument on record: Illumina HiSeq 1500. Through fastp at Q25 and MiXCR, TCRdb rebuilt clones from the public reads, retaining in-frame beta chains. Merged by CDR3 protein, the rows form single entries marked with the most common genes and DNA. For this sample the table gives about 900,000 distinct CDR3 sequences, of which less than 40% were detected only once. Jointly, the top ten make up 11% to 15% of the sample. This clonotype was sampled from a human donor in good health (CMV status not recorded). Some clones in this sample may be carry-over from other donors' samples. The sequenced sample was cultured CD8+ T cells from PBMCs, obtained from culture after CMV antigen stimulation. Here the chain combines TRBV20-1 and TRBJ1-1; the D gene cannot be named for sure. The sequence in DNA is TGCAGTGCTAGGACCTCTAGTTACACTGAAGCTTTCTTT. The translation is CSARTSSYTEAFF.